Sequencing of this TCR beta chain was carried out in a study of CD8 T cells in ankylosing spondylitis (TCRdb year 2017). A note on the overall study: The study profiled T cell receptor beta repertoires in healthy donors and ankylosing spondylitis patients to find disease-linked TCR variants. The whole study cohort included roughly 110 healthy donors and roughly 24 ankylosing spondylitis patients. Peripheral blood was sampled, and synovial fluid was also collected from ankylosing spondylitis patients.

Trimming takes 6 bases from V and 1 base from J, and the germline ends sit 4 bases apart. Looking up the germline V gene yields CDR1 ENHRY and CDR2 SYGVKD. The CDR3, cysteine through phenylalanine, is 13 amino acids long. The retained sequence is limited to the CDR3, 39 bases, with the frame set at the first base. The paper's findings and limits, for the study overall: The disease-linked clones were reported as significantly enriched in matched synovial fluid samples from ankylosing spondylitis patients. A TCR beta motif made up of several highly homologous amino acid variants appeared to be characteristic of blood from ankylosing spondylitis patients. The disease-linked clones showed a CD8+ phenotype and occurred at relatively low frequencies in peripheral blood. Some of the motif variants had been reported before in the synovial fluid and blood of reactive arthritis patients, a finding that suggests common disease-initiation mechanisms.

TCRdb lists the instrument as Illumina HiSeq 2500. Quantitative 5'-RACE with molecular barcodes was used to prepare TCR beta libraries. Turning to the authors' computational methods: To identify disease-linked TCR variants, a new computational method was used, one built on a probabilistic model of VDJ rearrangement. The public reads were run again by TCRdb, first through fastp at Q25 and then through MiXCR, and only productive beta chains were kept. Duplicate CDR3 protein sequences are folded into a single record with the most common DNA and genes. What appears here as the V and J calls and clone size reflects TCRdb's work, not the paper's. This sample comprises about 240,000 distinct CDR3 sequences, around 11% of them detected only once. The top ten constitute less than 7.5% of the sample. Concerning this clonotype itself: Its antigen is unknown. No qualities accompany the bases; no much larger clone lies one base away.

Sequenced material: blood, either unsorted or a sorted T cell fraction (not recorded which). The V and J segments used are TRBV10-3 and TRBJ2-6; the D gene cannot be resolved reliably. The clonotype comes from a male donor with ankylosing spondylitis or in good health (not recorded which). The CDR3: CAIRESGANVLTF. The DNA is TGTGCCATCAGGGAATCTGGGGCCAACGTCCTGACTTTC.